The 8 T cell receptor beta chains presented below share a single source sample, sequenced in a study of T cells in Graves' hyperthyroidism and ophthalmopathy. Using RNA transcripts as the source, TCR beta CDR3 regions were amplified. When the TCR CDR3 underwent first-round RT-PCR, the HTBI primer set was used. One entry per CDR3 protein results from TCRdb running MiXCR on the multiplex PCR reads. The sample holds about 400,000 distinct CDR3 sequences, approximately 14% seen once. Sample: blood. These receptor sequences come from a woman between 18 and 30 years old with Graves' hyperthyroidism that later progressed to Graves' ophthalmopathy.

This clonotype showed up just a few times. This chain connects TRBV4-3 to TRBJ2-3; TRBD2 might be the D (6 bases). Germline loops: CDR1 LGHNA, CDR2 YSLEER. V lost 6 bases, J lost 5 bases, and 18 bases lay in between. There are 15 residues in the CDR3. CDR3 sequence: CASRGLARFLDTQYF. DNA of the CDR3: TGCGCCAGCAGGGGGCTAGCGCGCTTCTTAGATACGCAGTATTTT.

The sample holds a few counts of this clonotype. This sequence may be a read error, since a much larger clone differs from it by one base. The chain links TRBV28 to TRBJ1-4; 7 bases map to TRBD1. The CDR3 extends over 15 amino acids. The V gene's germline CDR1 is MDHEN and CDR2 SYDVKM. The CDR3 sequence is CASSPEGAVYEKLLF. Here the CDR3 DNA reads TGTGCCAGCAGTCCCGAGGGGGCGGTGTATGAAAAACTGCTTTTT.

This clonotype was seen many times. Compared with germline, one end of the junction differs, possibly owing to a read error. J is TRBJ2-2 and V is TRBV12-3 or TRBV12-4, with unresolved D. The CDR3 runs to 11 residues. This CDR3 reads CASSFSGELFF. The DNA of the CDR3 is TGCGCCAGCAGCTTTAGCGGGGAGCTGTTTTTT.

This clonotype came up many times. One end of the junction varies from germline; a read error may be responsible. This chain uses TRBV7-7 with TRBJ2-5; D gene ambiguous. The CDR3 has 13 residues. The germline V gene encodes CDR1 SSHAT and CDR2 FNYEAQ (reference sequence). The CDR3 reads CASSPDIQETQYF. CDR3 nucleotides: TGTGCTAGCAGCCCTGACATCCAAGAGACCCAGTACTTC.

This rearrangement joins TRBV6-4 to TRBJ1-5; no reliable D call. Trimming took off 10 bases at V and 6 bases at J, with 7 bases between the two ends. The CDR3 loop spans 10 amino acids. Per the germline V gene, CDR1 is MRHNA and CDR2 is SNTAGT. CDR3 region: CANPCQPQHF. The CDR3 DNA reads TGTGCCAACCCCTGTCAGCCCCAGCATTTT.

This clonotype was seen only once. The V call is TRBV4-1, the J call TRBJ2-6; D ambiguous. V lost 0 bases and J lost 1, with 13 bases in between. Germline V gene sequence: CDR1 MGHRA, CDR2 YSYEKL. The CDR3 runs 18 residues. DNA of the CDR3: TGCGCCAGCAGCCAAGATCATGGCCGAAGATCTGGGGCCAACGTCCTGACTTTC. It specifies CASSQDHGRRSGANVLTF.

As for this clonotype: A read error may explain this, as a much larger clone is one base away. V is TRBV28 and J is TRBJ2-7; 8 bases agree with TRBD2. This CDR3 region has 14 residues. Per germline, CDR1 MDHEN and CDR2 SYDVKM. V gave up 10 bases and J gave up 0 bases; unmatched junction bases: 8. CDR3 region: CANRRAGDSYEQYF. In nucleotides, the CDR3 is TGTGCCAACAGAAGAGCGGGAGACTCCTACGAGCAGTACTTC.

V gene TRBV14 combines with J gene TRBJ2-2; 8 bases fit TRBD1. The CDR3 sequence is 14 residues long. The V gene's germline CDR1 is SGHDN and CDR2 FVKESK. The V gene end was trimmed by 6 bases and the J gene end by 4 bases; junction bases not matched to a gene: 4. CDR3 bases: TGTGCCAGCAGTCAGGGGGCCTCCACCGGGGAGCTGTTTTTT. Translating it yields CASSQGASTGELFF.